This T cell receptor beta chain is from a study of healthy donors' naive CD4 and CD8 T cells (dated by TCRdb to the mid-2010s). Study-wide context: Donor selection covered three age groups (20-25, 40-50 and 60-70 years) with five to seven people in each, and the resulting cohort had a mean age of 44 and was half female. To examine how TCR variation is linked to lineage commitment, the study sequenced rearranged TCR alpha and beta chains from naive CD4+ and CD8+ T cells. The TCR alpha libraries followed the same workflow as the beta chain, except for a newly designed primer set that covered all functional IMGT alpha gene variants. Peripheral blood mononuclear cells were obtained from 18 unrelated, healthy individuals. Donors were HLA-typed by sequencing at HLA-A, -B, -C, -DRB1, -DQB1 and -DPB1 using the SBTexcellerator protocol, an ABI3130xl analyzer and SBTengine software. Study-wide conclusions, independent of this receptor: Bias between naive CD4+ and CD8+ cells was reportedly observed for most V and J gene segments, consistently across donors and independently of HLA genotype. Because alpha and beta chains were sequenced in bulk and could not be paired, combined chain effects were not evaluated. Around 12% of the variance in CD4/CD8 propensity appeared to be explained jointly by V genes, J genes and CDR3 charge, in a largely additive manner. In both chains, CD4+ lineage was linked to a positively charged CDR3, whereas CD8+ lineage was linked to a negatively charged CDR3. Possible repertoire bias from homeostatic proliferation of naive T cells was not directly addressed.

Instrument used: 454 GS FLX Titanium. A previously published linear amplification protocol was used to build TCR libraries from roughly 500 ng of total RNA. The Roche/454 Genome Sequencer with Titanium chemistry was used for sequencing. In the source study's methods: Around 78,000 rearranged TCR alpha transcripts were sequenced from 5 or 6 of the healthy donors. Duplicate transcripts were removed, and each unique TCR clonotype was defined by its CDR3 junction following IMGT nomenclature. In R 2.13.0, logistic regression modeled CD4 versus CD8 status on V and J genes, adjusting for donor effects, with Bonferroni correction for multiple testing. Using fastp at Q25 and MiXCR, TCRdb reprocessed the public reads and kept productive beta chains. Rows with one shared CDR3 protein collapse into an entry with the most common genes and DNA. These V and J calls are TCRdb output, not the study's own analysis. This sample gives approximately 180,000 distinct CDR3 sequences in total; around 80% of them show up just once. The ten largest account for approximately 2.5% of the sample.

For this clonotype: Which antigen it targets is not known. No base quality information exists; no much larger clone differs at one position.

Sequences MNHEY (CDR1) and SMNVEV (CDR2) are obtained from the germline V gene (reference sequence). Its CDR3 holds 14 amino acids, cysteine through phenylalanine. Only the CDR3 part of the read is kept: 42 bases, read in frame from the first base. Germline trimming: 3 bases from V, 5 bases from J; junction bases outside gene matches: 5. Cells with a CD4+CD8-CD45RO-CD45RA+ profile were isolated by FACS and defined as naive CD4+ T cells, and those with a CD8+CD4-CD45RA+CD27bright profile were defined as naive CD8+ T cells. Sorting used antibodies against CD4 (RPA-T4), CD8 (SK1), CD27 (O323), CD45RA (HI100) and CD45RO (UCHL1).

The clonotype comes from a pool of human donors in good health; the sample pools cells from several healthy donors. Specimen: naive CD4+ and CD8+ T cells sorted from blood, pooled from several donors. The intended sense of this specimen's cell subset or site label: FACS-sorted naive CD4+ (CD45RO-CD45RA+) and naive CD8+ (CD45RA+CD27bright) T cells. The rearrangement combines TRBV27 with TRBJ2-7; 9 bases in the junction line up with TRBD1. The nucleotides are TGTGCCAGCAGTTTCCTCGGGACAGGGAACGAGCAGTACTTC. It specifies CASSFLGTGNEQYF.